These 2 T cell receptor beta chains share one sample of origin, sequenced in a study of blood T cell repertoires in COVID-19 (TCRdb year 2020). Libraries came from the immunoSEQ multiplex PCR assay. The immuneACCESS repertoire file appears here via TCRdb, limited to in-frame rearrangements. These files lack a portion of the clones; in checked studies, under half of the deficit traces to unresolved V genes, and the cause of the others is not known. The sample table records 150,000 to 200,000 clones; 82% of these occur just once. Jointly, the top ten make up about 4.8% of the sample. The specimen was peripheral blood. All receptors come from a woman under 40 with acute or convalescent COVID-19.

The V gene is TRBV6-5, the J gene TRBJ2-3, with 8 bases identical to TRBD1. Germline V gene data show CDR1 as MNHEY and CDR2 as SVGAGI. The CDR3 is 16 amino acids. With 2 bases clipped from V and 2 bases from J, the junction kept 6 bases outside the gene matches. The DNA for the CDR3 is TGTGCCAGCAGTTACGGAACAGGGGGGTCCACAGATACGCAGTATTTT. Translating gives CASSYGTGGSTDTQYF.

V and J are TRBV11-2 and TRBJ2-3; TRBD2 aligns across 7 bases. Trimming at V came to 1 base and at J to 3 bases, leaving 10 bases not matched to a gene. The CDR3 has 17 residues. CDR1 and CDR2 (germline): SGHAT, FQNNGV. In nucleotides, the CDR3 is TGTGCCAGCAGCTTAGTCGGCGGGAGAGTAGGGACAGATACGCAGTATTTT. Amino acid sequence: CASSLVGGRVGTDTQYF.